Following are 3 T cell receptor beta chains from one sample sequenced in a study of cytomegalovirus exposure and HLA in healthy donors. Measured with immunoSEQ multiplex PCR; TCRdb has only the in-frame clones, and not every one. The sample consists of about 140,000 clones, 70% to 90% of them appearing once. The sequencing sample was made of PBMCs. These TCRs come from a young woman in good health and CMV-seropositive.

This chain joins TRBV6-5 and TRBJ2-5, with D hard to call. CDR3 size: 12 residues. Trimming took off 7 bases at V and 5 bases at J, with 11 bases between the two ends. Germline V gene data show CDR1 as MNHEY and CDR2 as SVGAGI. CDR3 region: CASKRGPETQYF. CDR3 DNA sequence: TGTGCCAGCAAACGTGGCCCGGAGACCCAGTACTTC.

The chain links TRBV28 to TRBJ1-1; the match to TRBD1 covers 7 bases. The CDR3 runs 14 residues. Looked up from germline, CDR1 is MDHEN and CDR2 is SYDVKM. The J segment lost 1 base and the V segment lost 7 bases, leaving 6 bases of the junction unmatched. The CDR3 reads CASTMGTENTEAFF. CDR3 DNA sequence: TGTGCCAGCACCATGGGGACAGAGAACACTGAAGCTTTCTTT.

This clone was counted once. The chain links TRBV28 to TRBJ1-2; maybe TRBD1 (5 bases). The germline V and J ends were trimmed by 2 bases and 4 bases, with 11 bases remaining between them. CDR1 MDHEN and CDR2 SYDVKM come from the germline V gene. The CDR3 sequence is 14 residues long. The CDR3 DNA reads TGTGCCAGCAGTTTAACAGGTGTTTCCTATGGCTACACCTTC. Its translation: CASSLTGVSYGYTF.